Here is one TCR beta chain with its context. Which antigen it targets is not known. Base qualities are missing; no much larger clone stands one base away. The entry originates in a study of regulatory dendritic cells for organ transplantation (TCRdb year 2017). Turning to the overall study: TCRbeta repertoires were sequenced from sorted naive and memory CD4+ and CD8+ T cells before and after allostimulation with regulatory or mature dendritic cells.

Study-wide findings and limitations: The authors pointed out considerable heterogeneity between individuals in the alloreactive memory CD8+ T cell pool, and only a couple of subjects were sequenced. The repertoires of naive CD4+ and CD8+ T cells were highly diverse, while memory cell repertoires were less diverse, with memory CD8+ cells being the most oligoclonal. Among the resting subsets, the most alloreactive TCR clonotypes were found in memory CD8+ T cells. In both subjects, allostimulation led to expansion of memory CD8+ clones, though the expansion induced by regulatory dendritic cells appeared to be more limited than that induced by mature dendritic cells.

FACS was used to sort CD4+ or CD8+ cells into naive T cells (CD45RA+) and memory T cells (CD45RO+). T cells for TCR sequencing came from two healthy control subjects. Unstimulated sorted T cell subsets were used as baseline controls for the mixed lymphocyte reactions. The Qiagen DNeasy Blood & Tissue Kit was used to extract genomic DNA. TCRbeta CDR3 regions were amplified by multiplexed two-step PCR using Vbeta-specific forward primers and Jbeta-specific reverse primers. Through the immunoSEQ service, the TCRbeta libraries were run on an Illumina instrument for sequencing. Regarding the original processing steps: IMGT annotation was used to assign V, D and J genes, and synthetic CDR3 analogues were used to correct the counts for multiplex PCR bias. The immunoSEQ Analyzer calculated repertoire clonality as one minus the normalized Shannon entropy. Clonal expansion was defined by Fisher's exact test with Benjamini-Hochberg false discovery rate control, using two-tailed P<0.01. As stored in TCRdb, this immuneACCESS dataset retains in-frame rearrangements with V and J assigned. A fraction of the clones does not appear; measured against another copy, unresolved V genes explain less than half of the discrepancy, and the remainder lacks a known reason. That table furnishes V, J and clone size, whereas the DNA furnished D and trimming. The sample table lists 20,000 to 25,000 clones, about 80% of them with a count of one. The ten most abundant clones make up approximately 0.9% of the sample.

Taken from cysteine to phenylalanine, the CDR3 has 17 residues. The CDR3 DNA has 51 bases and is translated from base 1. V is clipped by 0 bases and J by 8 bases, and the sequence between their germline boundaries is 22 bases long. The germline V gene specifies SGHAT as CDR1 and FQNNGV as CDR2. Sequenced: memory CD4+ T cells from blood. Per the publication, the cell subset or site label means: CD45RO+ memory T cells. The sequence was obtained from a human donor in good health. Recombination joined TRBV11-2 with TRBJ1-2, with TRBD1 perhaps the D gene, on 5 matching bases. The CDR3 sequence is CASSLDRNRRGDWGYTF. The bases read TGTGCCAGCAGCTTAGATCGTAACAGGCGGGGCGATTGGGGCTACACCTTC.